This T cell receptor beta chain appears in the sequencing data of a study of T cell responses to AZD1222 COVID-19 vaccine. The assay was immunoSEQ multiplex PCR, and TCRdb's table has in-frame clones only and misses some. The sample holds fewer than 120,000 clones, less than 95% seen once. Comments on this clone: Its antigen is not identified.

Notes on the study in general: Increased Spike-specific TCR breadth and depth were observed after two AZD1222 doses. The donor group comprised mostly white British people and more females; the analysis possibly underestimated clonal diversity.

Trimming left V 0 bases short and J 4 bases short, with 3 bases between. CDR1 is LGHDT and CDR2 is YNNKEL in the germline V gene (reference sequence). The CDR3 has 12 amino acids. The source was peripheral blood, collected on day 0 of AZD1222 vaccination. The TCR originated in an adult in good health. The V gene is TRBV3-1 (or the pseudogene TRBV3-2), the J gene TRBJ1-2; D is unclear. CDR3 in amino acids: CASSQDPYGYTF. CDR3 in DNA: TGTGCCAGCAGCCAAGATCCCTATGGCTACACCTTC.